These 23 T cell receptor beta chains were sequenced from one sample in a study of shared clonotypes between healthy human individuals. Some clones are missing from TCRdb's copy, which holds only in-frame ones; the method was immunoSEQ multiplex PCR. The data show roughly 1,500,000 clones, 95% to 99% seen once. Sample: naive CD4+ T cells sorted from blood. Subset described: CD45RA+ positively selected. These receptors came from a man aged 25-45 years in good health.

V and J are TRBV19 and TRBJ1-2; D is ambiguous. The CDR3 has 15 residues. Germline lookup yields CDR1 LNHDA and CDR2 SQIVND (reference sequence). Trimming took 5 bases from V and 0 from J, leaving 13 bases between them. CDR3 in amino acids: CASSLRTFPNYGYTF. The CDR3 nucleotides read TGTGCCAGTAGTCTCCGTACCTTCCCTAACTATGGCTACACCTTC.

The V gene is TRBV18, the J gene TRBJ2-3; unclear D gene. Germline lookup yields CDR1 KGHSH and CDR2 LQKENI. V was shortened by 6 bases and J by 0 bases, with 16 bases between the two germline ends. The CDR3 totals 16 residues. CDR3 amino acids: CASSATQEASTDTQYF. The CDR3, as DNA: TGTGCCAGCTCCGCTACGCAGGAAGCTAGCACAGATACGCAGTATTTT.

The chain employs TRBV7-3 and TRBJ2-1, with 8 bases that match TRBD2. The CDR3 is 13 amino acids. The germline CDR1 and CDR2 sequences are SGHTA and FQGTGA. V shed 4 bases and J 5 bases; nucleotides not matched to a gene: 1. Here the CDR3 reads CASSSTSDNEQFF. CDR3 DNA: TGTGCCAGCAGCTCGACTAGCGACAATGAGCAGTTCTTC.

This rearrangement joins TRBV28 to TRBJ2-7, with D unresolved. Trimming removed 3 bases at V and 3 bases at J, with 6 bases between. The germline gives CDR1 MDHEN, CDR2 SYDVKM. This CDR3 has 12 residues. CDR3 nucleotides: TGTGCCAGCAGTTTCCCCCACTACGAGCAGTACTTC. It encodes CASSFPHYEQYF.

The table lists this clone with a count of one. This chain connects TRBV27 to TRBJ2-3, with 10 bases that match TRBD1. Unmatched junction bases numbered 3, after V lost 3 bases and J lost 3 bases. The length of the CDR3 is 15 residues. Germline V CDR1 and CDR2: MNHEY, SMNVEV (reference sequence). CDR3 region: CASSLGTGVTDTQYF. CDR3 in DNA: TGTGCCAGCAGTTTGGGGACAGGGGTGACAGATACGCAGTATTTT.

The V and J genes are TRBV18 and TRBJ2-5, with D uncertain. CDR3 length equals 17 residues. The V end lost 2 bases, the J end lost 0 bases, and 16 bases lay between the germline ends. From germline, CDR1 is KGHSH and CDR2 LQKENI. The DNA of the CDR3 is TGTGCCAGCTCACCAGTTCGTTCCGGATCGTACCAAGAGACCCAGTACTTC. Translated: CASSPVRSGSYQETQYF. Together with reference TRBV18 and TRBJ2-5, the CDR3 gives the full variable domain: NAGVMQNPRHLVRRRGQEARLRCSPMKGHSHVYWYRQLPEEGLKFMVYLQKENIIDESGMPKERFSAEFPKEGPSILRIQQVVRGDSAAYFCASSPVRSGSYQETQYFGPGTRLLVL.

Here the CDR3 reads CASSTGTSGSQETQYF. The CDR3 DNA is TGTGCCAGCAGCACCGGGACTAGCGGGTCCCAAGAGACCCAGTACTTC. The gene calls are TRBV5-6 and TRBJ2-5; TRBD2 agrees at 12 bases. The germline V gene encodes CDR1 SGHDT and CDR2 YYEEEE. The CDR3 is 16 residues long. V lost 4 bases, J lost 1 base, and 5 bases stayed unmatched.

On this clone itself: Other DNA sequences from this sample encode an identical CDR3 as well. The genes are TRBV4-3 and TRBJ2-3; TRBD2 is a possible D gene (5 bases). The CDR3 has 14 residues. Germline V lookup: CDR1 LGHNA, CDR2 YSLEER. Trimming shortened V by 0 bases and J by 3 bases, and 7 bases separated the two germline ends. Here the CDR3 DNA reads TGCGCCAGCAGCCAAGATTCGGGGACAGATACGCAGTATTTT. Translated: CASSQDSGTDTQYF.

The V gene is TRBV27, the J gene TRBJ2-1; 7 bases agree with TRBD2. There are 12 residues in the CDR3. The J segment lost 6 bases and the V segment lost 6 bases, leaving 2 bases of the junction unmatched. CDR1 and CDR2 (germline): MNHEY, SMNVEV (reference sequence). The DNA of the CDR3 is TGTGCCAGCAGCCCGGGGGGCAATGAGCAGTTCTTC. Amino acid sequence: CASSPGGNEQFF.

The V gene is TRBV28, the J gene TRBJ2-5; no clear D. This CDR3 region has 13 residues. The ends were cut back, 1 base at V and 5 bases at J, with 8 bases in the middle. Germline loops: CDR1 MDHEN, CDR2 SYDVKM. The CDR3 DNA is TGTGCCAGCAGTTTATTCCCAGTGGAGACCCAGTACTTC. Translated, it gives CASSLFPVETQYF.

This clone came up once. Other DNA sequences in the same sample also yield this CDR3. The V gene is TRBV7-9, the J gene TRBJ2-5; D is possibly TRBD2 (5 bases). Germline V gene lookup returns CDR1 SEHNR and CDR2 FQNEAQ (reference sequence). Trimming stripped 5 bases from V and 2 bases from J, with 9 bases between. The CDR3 is 13 amino acids. The CDR3 coding sequence is TGTGCCAGCAGCCCCAGAGGGCAAGAGACCCAGTACTTC. Translation gives CASSPRGQETQYF.

The chain links TRBV5-6 to TRBJ2-2; D gene ambiguous. From germline, CDR1 is SGHDT and CDR2 YYEEEE. Trimming shortened V by 1 base and J by 5 bases, and 15 bases separated the two germline ends. CDR3 size: 16 residues. CDR3 sequence: CASSLYSPARTGELFF. The CDR3 DNA reads TGTGCCAGCAGCTTGTACTCTCCGGCTAGGACCGGGGAGCTGTTTTTT.

V is TRBV6-1 and J is TRBJ2-7, with a possible D match to TRBD2 (6 bases). There are 13 residues in the CDR3. Germline V gene lookup returns CDR1 MNHNS and CDR2 SASEGT. The germline V and J ends were trimmed by 7 bases and 3 bases, with 13 bases remaining between them. In DNA form, the CDR3 reads TGTGCCAGCAATTCAAGGAGGGACTACGAGCAGTACTTC. This gives the protein CASNSRRDYEQYF.

V is TRBV5-1 and J is TRBJ2-1; perhaps TRBD1 as D (6 bases). Germline CDR1 and CDR2: SGHRS and YFSETQ. V dropped 2 bases and J dropped 5 bases, with 11 bases sitting between them. The CDR3 is 14 amino acids. CDR3 residues: CASSFGTPNNEQFF. The CDR3 nucleotides are TGCGCCAGCAGCTTCGGGACACCCAACAATGAGCAGTTCTTC. Complete variable domain (other parts from reference TRBV5-1 and TRBJ2-1): KAGVTQTPRYLIKTRGQQVTLSCSPISGHRSVSWYQQTPGQGLQFLFEYFSETQRNKGNFPGRFSGRQFSNSRSEMNVSTLELGDSALYLCASSFGTPNNEQFFGPGTRLTVL.

This chain joins TRBV6-6 and TRBJ2-2; tentatively, D is TRBD2 (6 bases). Trimming cost V 7 bases and J 2 bases, with 17 bases left between them. The length of the CDR3 is 16 residues. Germline assignment: CDR1 MNHNY and CDR2 SVGAGI (reference sequence). Written as DNA, the CDR3 is TGTGCCAGCATACGAGGAACGGGGGTTAACACCGGGGAGCTGTTTTTT. Its protein product is CASIRGTGVNTGELFF.

The genes are TRBV6-5 and TRBJ2-1, with TRBD2 identical over 7 bases. The CDR3 runs to 13 residues. The germline V gene has CDR1 MNHEY and CDR2 SVGAGI. The ends lost 6 bases at V and 6 bases at J; junction bases unmatched: 5. The DNA for the CDR3 is TGTGCCAGCAGAACCACGGGAGGCAATGAGCAGTTCTTC. It is translated as CASRTTGGNEQFF.

CDR3 region: CASSVTRLAPTDTQYF. CDR3 nucleotides: TGTGCCAGCAGTGTAACGAGACTAGCTCCCACAGATACGCAGTATTTT. V usage is TRBV2 and J usage is TRBJ2-3, with 7 positions matching TRBD2. J was trimmed by 2 bases and V by 4 bases; bases with no gene match: 9. This CDR3 contains 16 residues. The germline CDR1 and CDR2 sequences are SNHLY and FYNNEI. The full variable domain, in which reference TRBV2 and TRBJ2-3 provide the parts outside the CDR3, is EPEVTQTPSHQVTQMGQEVILRCVPISNHLYFYWYRQILGQKVEFLVSFYNNEISEKSEIFDDQFSVERPDGSNFTLKIRSTKLEDSAMYFCASSVTRLAPTDTQYFGPGTRLTVL.

The J gene is TRBJ2-2, the V gene TRBV6-1; D remains unclear. Germline V gives CDR1 MNHNS, CDR2 SASEGT. The CDR3 is made up of 15 amino acids. The V and J ends lost 4 bases and 0 bases respectively, with 9 bases between them. The CDR3 protein is CASSASTANTGELFF. The CDR3 DNA reads as TGTGCCAGCAGTGCTTCAACAGCGAACACCGGGGAGCTGTTTTTT.

This clone was recorded only once. The genes are TRBV7-2 and TRBJ2-5, with 7 bases lining up with TRBD2. This CDR3 region has 15 residues. The germline V gene has CDR1 SGHTA and CDR2 FQGNSA. Trimming cost V 1 base and J 7 bases; bases outside gene matches: 9. CDR3 in amino acids: CASSLVSGGSGTQYF. The CDR3 DNA sequence: TGTGCCAGCAGCTTAGTCTCGGGCGGGAGCGGGACCCAGTACTTC.

This clone has just one count. The J gene is TRBJ2-1, the V gene TRBV6-4, with TRBD2 matching over 9 bases. Germline CDR1 MRHNA, CDR2 SNTAGT. Trimming removed 7 bases from V and 9 bases from J; junction bases left unmatched: 13. This CDR3 contains 15 residues. The CDR3, as DNA: TGTGCCAGCAATACTTGGGCTAGCGGGACTGGTGAGCAGTTCTTC. It specifies CASNTWASGTGEQFF.

The V and J genes are TRBV4-3 and TRBJ1-2; D is unclear. V dropped 0 bases and J dropped 3 bases, with 8 bases sitting between them. The CDR3 spans 14 residues. The V gene's germline CDR1 is LGHNA and CDR2 YSLEER. The CDR3 loop reads CASSQESRDYGYTF. CDR3 DNA: TGCGCCAGCAGCCAAGAGTCCAGAGACTATGGCTACACCTTC.

This clone was seen a single time. V is TRBV4-1 and J is TRBJ1-1; no reliable D call. CDR3 length: 11 residues. V shed 0 bases and J shed 9 bases, with 5 bases lying between them. Germline assignment: CDR1 MGHRA and CDR2 YSYEKL. CDR3 amino acids: CASSQEKQAFF. The CDR3 nucleotides read TGCGCCAGCAGCCAAGAAAAACAAGCTTTCTTT.

The gene calls are TRBV15 and TRBJ2-7; 9 bases are a match to TRBD2. CDR1 is LNHNV and CDR2 is YYDKDF in the germline V gene (reference sequence). The CDR3 runs 16 residues. After removal of 0 bases from V and 6 bases from J, the junction contained 9 bases not matched to a gene. In DNA, the CDR3 is TGTGCCACCAGCAGAGAAATGGCGGGAGGGGGTCGCGAGCAGTACTTC. This sequence encodes CATSREMAGGGREQYF. The full variable domain, completed using reference TRBV15 and TRBJ2-7, is DAMVIQNPRYQVTQFGKPVTLSCSQTLNHNVMYWYQQKSSQAPKLLFHYYDKDFNNEADTPDNFQSRRPNTSFCFLDIRSPGLGDTAMYLCATSREMAGGGREQYFGPGTRLTVT.